Presented here are 9 T cell receptor beta chains from one specimen sequenced in a study of blood T cell repertoires in COVID-19. The protocol was immunoSEQ multiplex PCR, while the TCRdb copy is restricted to in-frame clones and leaves out a portion. The table shows about 200,000 clones, with around three quarters occurring only once. The source material was peripheral blood. These receptors were taken from a woman between 65 and 79 years old with acute or convalescent COVID-19.

The gene calls are TRBV24-1 and TRBJ2-1; maybe TRBD1 (6 bases). Deletions cut 5 bases from V and 8 bases from J, with 15 bases between. The CDR3 totals 14 residues. Germline CDR1 and CDR2: KGHDR and SFDVKD. The chain's CDR3 is CATSAIGTSDEQFF. The CDR3 DNA sequence: TGTGCCACCAGTGCCATCGGGACATCAGATGAGCAGTTCTTC.

This chain links TRBV30 with TRBJ1-4, with TRBD1 identical over 7 bases. This CDR3 region has 14 residues. V was pared by 1 base and J by 4 bases, with 3 bases of the junction left unmatched. Germline CDR1 GTSNPN, CDR2 SVGIG (reference sequence). The CDR3 loop reads CAWSAGQFNEKLFF. CDR3 DNA: TGTGCCTGGAGTGCGGGACAGTTTAATGAAAAACTGTTTTTT.

The chain carries TRBV10-3 and TRBJ1-4; no clear D gene. Trimming shortened V by 0 bases and J by 5 bases, and 7 bases separated the two germline ends. The CDR3 runs to 14 residues. The germline V gene encodes CDR1 ENHRY and CDR2 SYGVKD. DNA for the CDR3: TGTGCCATCAGTGAGTCCCAGAGGAATGAAAAACTGTTTTTT. This codes for CAISESQRNEKLFF.

The gene calls are TRBV5-1 and TRBJ1-6; 10 bases map to TRBD1. This CDR3 is 16 amino acids long. CDR1 SGHRS and CDR2 YFSETQ come from the germline V gene. Trimming cost V 4 bases and J 6 bases; bases outside gene matches: 7. Here the CDR3 DNA reads TGCGCCAGCAGCGGGGACAGGGGCGTCTTTAATTCACCCCTCCACTTT. This encodes CASSGDRGVFNSPLHF.

V gene TRBV2 combines with J gene TRBJ2-3; tentatively, D is TRBD2 (6 bases). CDR3 length equals 14 residues. Per the germline V gene, CDR1 is SNHLY and CDR2 is FYNNEI. The V and J ends lost 7 bases and 1 base respectively, with 12 bases between them. The CDR3 loop is CASIYGGGTDTQYF. CDR3 bases: TGTGCCAGCATATACGGGGGAGGCACAGATACGCAGTATTTT.

The rearrangement links TRBV7-9 to TRBJ2-2; weak D call: TRBD1 (6 bases). V lost 2 bases and J lost 8, with 15 bases in between. The CDR3 sequence is 15 residues long. Germline CDR1 is SEHNR and CDR2 is FQNEAQ (reference sequence). This CDR3 reads CASSLRSGDLGELFF. The CDR3 nucleotides read TGTGCCAGCAGCTTACGGTCAGGGGATCTGGGGGAGCTGTTTTTT.

The rearrangement joins TRBV6-5 to TRBJ2-1; 12 positions match TRBD2. Trimming cost V 5 bases and J 6 bases; bases outside gene matches: 5. This CDR3 spans 15 amino acids. The germline CDR1 and CDR2 sequences are MNHEY and SVGAGI. CDR3 amino acids: CASSRRTSGANEQFF. The CDR3 DNA follows: TGTGCCAGCAGTAGACGGACTAGCGGGGCCAATGAGCAGTTCTTC.

This chain links TRBV7-9 with TRBJ2-4; 8 positions match TRBD1. Germline CDR1 and CDR2: SEHNR and FQNEAQ (reference sequence). The CDR3 contains 14 residues. Unmatched junction bases numbered 5, after V lost 5 bases and J lost 5 bases. CDR3 DNA sequence: TGTGCCAGCAGCAAATCGGGACAGGAAAACATTCAGTACTTC. Protein product: CASSKSGQENIQYF.

This chain joins TRBV10-3 and TRBJ2-5; D is possibly TRBD1 (6 bases). The CDR3 has 13 residues. Trimming removed 6 bases from V and 5 bases from J, with 13 bases in between. Per the germline V gene, CDR1 is ENHRY and CDR2 is SYGVKD. Written as DNA, the CDR3 is TGTGCCATCAGGTCAGGGGTAGAGGAGACCCAGTACTTC. Translating gives CAIRSGVEETQYF.